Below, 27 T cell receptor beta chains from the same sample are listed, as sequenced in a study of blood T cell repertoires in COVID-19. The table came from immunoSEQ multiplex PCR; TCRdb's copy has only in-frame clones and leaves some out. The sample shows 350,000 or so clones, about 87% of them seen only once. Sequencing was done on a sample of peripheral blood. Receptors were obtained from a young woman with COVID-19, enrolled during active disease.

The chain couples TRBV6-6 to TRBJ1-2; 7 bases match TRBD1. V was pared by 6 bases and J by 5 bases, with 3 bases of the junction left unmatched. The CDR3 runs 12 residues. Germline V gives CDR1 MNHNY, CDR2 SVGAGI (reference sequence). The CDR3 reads CASRTQGYGYTF. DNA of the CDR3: TGTGCCAGCAGGACACAGGGGTATGGCTACACCTTC.

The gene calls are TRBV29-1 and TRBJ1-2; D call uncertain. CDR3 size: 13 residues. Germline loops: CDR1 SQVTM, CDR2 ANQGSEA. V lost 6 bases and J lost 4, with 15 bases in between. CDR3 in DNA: TGCAGCGTCATATCGGGTGGCGGCTATGGCTACACCTTC. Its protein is CSVISGGGYGYTF.

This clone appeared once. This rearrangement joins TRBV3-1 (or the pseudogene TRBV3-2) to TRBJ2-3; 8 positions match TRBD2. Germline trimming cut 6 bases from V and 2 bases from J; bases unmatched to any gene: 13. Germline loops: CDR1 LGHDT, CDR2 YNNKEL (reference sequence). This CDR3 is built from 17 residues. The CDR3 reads CASSPLMGRGDTDTQYF. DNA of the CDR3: TGTGCCAGCAGTCCACTCATGGGGCGGGGGGACACAGATACGCAGTATTTT.

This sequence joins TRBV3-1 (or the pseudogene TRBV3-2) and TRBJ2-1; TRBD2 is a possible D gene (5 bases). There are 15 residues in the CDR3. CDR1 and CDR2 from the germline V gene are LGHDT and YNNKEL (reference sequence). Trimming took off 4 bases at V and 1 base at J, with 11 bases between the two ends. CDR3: CASSPRVASYNEQFF. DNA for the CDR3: TGTGCCAGCAGCCCTCGGGTAGCGTCCTACAATGAGCAGTTCTTC.

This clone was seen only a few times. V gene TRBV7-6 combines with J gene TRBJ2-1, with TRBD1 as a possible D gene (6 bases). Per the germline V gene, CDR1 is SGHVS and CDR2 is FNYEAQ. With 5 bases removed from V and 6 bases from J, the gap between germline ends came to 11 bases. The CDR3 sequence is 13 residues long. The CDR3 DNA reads TGTGCCAGCAGCCCCCCAGGGGCCAATGAGCAGTTCTTC. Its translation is CASSPPGANEQFF. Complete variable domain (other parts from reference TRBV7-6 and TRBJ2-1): GAGVSQSPRYKVTKRGQDVALRCDPISGHVSLYWYRQALGQGPEFLTYFNYEAQQDKSGLPNDRFSAERPEGSISTLTIQRTEQRDSAMYRCASSPPGANEQFFGPGTRLTVL.

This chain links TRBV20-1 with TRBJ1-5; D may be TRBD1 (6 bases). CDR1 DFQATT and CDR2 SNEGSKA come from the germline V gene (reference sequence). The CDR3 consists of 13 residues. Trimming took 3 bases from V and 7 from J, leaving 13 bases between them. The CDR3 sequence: CSASSGVQQPQHF. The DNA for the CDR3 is TGCAGTGCTAGTTCAGGGGTGCAACAGCCCCAGCATTTT.

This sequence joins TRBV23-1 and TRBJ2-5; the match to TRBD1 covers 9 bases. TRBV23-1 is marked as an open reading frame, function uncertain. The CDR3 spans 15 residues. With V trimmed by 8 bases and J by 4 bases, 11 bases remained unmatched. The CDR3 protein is CASPVPGQGPETQYF. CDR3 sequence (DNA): TGCGCCAGCCCCGTCCCGGGACAGGGACCAGAGACCCAGTACTTC.

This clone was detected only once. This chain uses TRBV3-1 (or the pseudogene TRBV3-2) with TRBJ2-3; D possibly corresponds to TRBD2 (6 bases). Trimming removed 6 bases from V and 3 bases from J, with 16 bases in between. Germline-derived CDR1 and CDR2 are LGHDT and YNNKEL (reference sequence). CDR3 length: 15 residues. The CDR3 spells CASSPRAGSTDTQYF. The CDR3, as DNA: TGTGCCAGCAGTCCCAGGGCGGGGTCGACAGATACGCAGTATTTT.

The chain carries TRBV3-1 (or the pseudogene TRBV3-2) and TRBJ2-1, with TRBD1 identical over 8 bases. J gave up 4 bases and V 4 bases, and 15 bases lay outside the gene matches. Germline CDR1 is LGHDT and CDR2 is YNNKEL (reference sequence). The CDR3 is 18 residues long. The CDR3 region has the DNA TGTGCCAGCAGCCCGCATGAGGCAGGGGGCGGCTTTTACAATGAGCAGTTCTTC. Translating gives CASSPHEAGGGFYNEQFF.

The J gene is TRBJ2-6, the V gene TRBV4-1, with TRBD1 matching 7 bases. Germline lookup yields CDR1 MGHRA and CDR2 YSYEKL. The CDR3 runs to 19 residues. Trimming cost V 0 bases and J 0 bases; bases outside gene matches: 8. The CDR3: CASSQDPGGHYSGANVLTF. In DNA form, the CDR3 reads TGCGCCAGCAGCCAAGACCCAGGGGGTCATTACTCTGGGGCCAACGTCCTGACTTTC.

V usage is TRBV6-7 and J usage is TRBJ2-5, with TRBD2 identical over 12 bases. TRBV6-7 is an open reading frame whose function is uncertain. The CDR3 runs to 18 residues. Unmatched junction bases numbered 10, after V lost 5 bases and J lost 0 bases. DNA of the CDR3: TGTGCCAGCAGTACCCCTCTGACTAGCGGGGGCGACCAAGAGACCCAGTACTTC. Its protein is CASSTPLTSGGDQETQYF.

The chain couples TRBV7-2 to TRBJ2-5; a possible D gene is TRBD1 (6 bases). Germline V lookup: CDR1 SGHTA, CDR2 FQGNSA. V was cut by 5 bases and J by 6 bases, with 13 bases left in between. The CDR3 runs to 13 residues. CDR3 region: CASSDWTVKTQYF. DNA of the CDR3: TGTGCCAGCAGCGACTGGACAGTCAAGACCCAGTACTTC.

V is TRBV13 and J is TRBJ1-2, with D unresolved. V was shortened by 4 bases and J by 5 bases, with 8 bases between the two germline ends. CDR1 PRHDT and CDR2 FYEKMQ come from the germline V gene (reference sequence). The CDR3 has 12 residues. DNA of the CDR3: TGTGCCAGCAGCTCCGGGGTATATGGCTACACCTTC. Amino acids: CASSSGVYGYTF.

This CDR3 is CASRERVRSYNSPLHF. The CDR3 bases are TGTGCCAGCAGGGAACGGGTGCGCTCCTATAATTCACCCCTCCACTTT. The chain is built from TRBV2 and TRBJ1-6; D uncertain. Germline V CDR1 and CDR2: SNHLY, FYNNEI. This CDR3 is 16 amino acids long. Trimming cost V 6 bases and J 0 bases, with 12 bases left between them.

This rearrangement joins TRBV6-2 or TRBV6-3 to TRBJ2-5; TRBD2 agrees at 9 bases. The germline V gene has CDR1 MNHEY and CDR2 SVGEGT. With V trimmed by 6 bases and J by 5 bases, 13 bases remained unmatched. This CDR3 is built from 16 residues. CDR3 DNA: TGTGCCAGCAGCAGGACTAGCGAGTTATTGCGGGAGACCCAGTACTTC. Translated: CASSRTSELLRETQYF.

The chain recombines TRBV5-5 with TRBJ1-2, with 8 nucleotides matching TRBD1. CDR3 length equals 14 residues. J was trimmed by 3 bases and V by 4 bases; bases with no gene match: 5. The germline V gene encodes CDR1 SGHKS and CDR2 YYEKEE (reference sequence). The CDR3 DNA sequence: TGTGCCAGCAGCCGGTCGGACAGGGACTATGGCTACACCTTC. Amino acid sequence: CASSRSDRDYGYTF.

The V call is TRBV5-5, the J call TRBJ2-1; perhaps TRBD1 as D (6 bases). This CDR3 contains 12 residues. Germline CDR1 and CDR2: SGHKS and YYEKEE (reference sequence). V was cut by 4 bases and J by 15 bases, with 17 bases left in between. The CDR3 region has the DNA TGTGCCAGCAGCCCCAATCGGGAAGGGGGGTTCTTC. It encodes CASSPNREGGFF.

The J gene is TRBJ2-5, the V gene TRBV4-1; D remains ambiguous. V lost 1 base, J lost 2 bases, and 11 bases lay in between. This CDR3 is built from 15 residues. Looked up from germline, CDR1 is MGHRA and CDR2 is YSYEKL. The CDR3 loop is CASSQGTETQETQYF. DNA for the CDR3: TGCGCCAGCAGCCAAGGAACAGAAACTCAAGAGACCCAGTACTTC.

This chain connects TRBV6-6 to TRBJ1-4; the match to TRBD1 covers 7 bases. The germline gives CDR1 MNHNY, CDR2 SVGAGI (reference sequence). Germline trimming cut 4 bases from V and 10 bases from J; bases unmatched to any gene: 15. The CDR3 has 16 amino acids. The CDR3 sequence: CASSLNKPDRVGKLFF. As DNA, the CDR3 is TGTGCCAGCAGTTTAAACAAACCAGACAGGGTAGGAAAACTGTTTTTT.

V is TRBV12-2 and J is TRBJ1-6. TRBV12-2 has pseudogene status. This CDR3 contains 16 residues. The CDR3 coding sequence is TGTGCAAGTCGCTTAAGCACCCGTAGAGGGAATTCACCCCTCCACTTT. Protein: CASRLSTRRGNSPLHF.

The CDR3 region has the DNA TGTGCCAGCCCCCACGGGACAGACTACAATGAGCAGTTCTTC. This encodes CASPHGTDYNEQFF. The gene calls are TRBV2 and TRBJ2-1; TRBD1 agrees at 7 bases. Trimming cost V 8 bases and J 3 bases; bases outside gene matches: 7. Germline V CDR1 and CDR2: SNHLY, FYNNEI. The CDR3 consists of 14 residues.

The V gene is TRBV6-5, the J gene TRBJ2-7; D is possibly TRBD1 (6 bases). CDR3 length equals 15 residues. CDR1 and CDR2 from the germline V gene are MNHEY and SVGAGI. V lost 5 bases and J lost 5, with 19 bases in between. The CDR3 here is CASSPYLAGENEQYF. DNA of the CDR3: TGTGCCAGCAGTCCTTATCTGGCAGGGGAGAACGAGCAGTACTTC.

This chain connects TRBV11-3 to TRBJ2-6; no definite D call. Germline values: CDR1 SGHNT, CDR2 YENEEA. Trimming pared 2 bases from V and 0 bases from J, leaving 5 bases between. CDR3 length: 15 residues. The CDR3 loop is CASSLTSSGANVLTF. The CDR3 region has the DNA TGTGCCAGCAGCTTAACCAGCTCTGGGGCCAACGTCCTGACTTTC.

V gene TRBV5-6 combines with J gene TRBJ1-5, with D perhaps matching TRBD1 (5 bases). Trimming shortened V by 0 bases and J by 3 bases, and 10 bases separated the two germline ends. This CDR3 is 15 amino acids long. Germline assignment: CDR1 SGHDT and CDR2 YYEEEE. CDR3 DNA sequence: TGTGCCAGCAGCTTGGTTGGGGCGGACAATCAGCCCCAGCATTTT. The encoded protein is CASSLVGADNQPQHF.

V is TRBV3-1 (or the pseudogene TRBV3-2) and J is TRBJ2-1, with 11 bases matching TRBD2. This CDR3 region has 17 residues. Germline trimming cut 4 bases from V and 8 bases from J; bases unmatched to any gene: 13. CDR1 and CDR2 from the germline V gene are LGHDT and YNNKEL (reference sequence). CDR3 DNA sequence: TGTGCCAGCAGCCTCCGACCCACTAGCGGGGGTTTCGATGAGCAGTTCTTC. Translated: CASSLRPTSGGFDEQFF.

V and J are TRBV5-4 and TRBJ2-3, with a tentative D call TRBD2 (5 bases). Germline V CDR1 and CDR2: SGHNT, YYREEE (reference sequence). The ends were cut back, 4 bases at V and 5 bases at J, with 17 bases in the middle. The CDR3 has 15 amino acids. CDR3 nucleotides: TGTGCCAGCAGCCCGGCCCGGGGTGTGCAAGATACGCAGTATTTT. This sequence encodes CASSPARGVQDTQYF.

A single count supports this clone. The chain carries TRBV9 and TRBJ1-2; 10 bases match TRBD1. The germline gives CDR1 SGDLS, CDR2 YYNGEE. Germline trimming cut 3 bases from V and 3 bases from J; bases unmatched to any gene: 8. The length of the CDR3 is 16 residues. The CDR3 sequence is CASSGNAGQGHYGYTF. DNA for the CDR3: TGTGCCAGCAGCGGAAACGCGGGACAGGGGCACTATGGCTACACCTTC.